The 7 T cell receptor beta chains below all came from one sample that was sequenced in a study of T cells in Graves' hyperthyroidism and ophthalmopathy. Amplification of TCR beta CDR3 regions used RNA as the template. The HTBI set primed first-round TCR CDR3 RT-PCR. TCRdb reanalysed the multiplex PCR reads using MiXCR and keeps one entry per CDR3 protein. The table lists roughly 500,000 distinct CDR3 sequences, roughly 15% of them singletons. Sequencing was carried out using blood. Receptors originate from a woman between 25 and 40 years old with Graves' ophthalmopathy.

The chain combines TRBV4-1 with TRBJ1-4, with D uncertain. CDR3 length: 14 residues. Germline values: CDR1 MGHRA, CDR2 YSYEKL. Trimming left V 1 base short and J 8 bases short, with 11 bases between. The CDR3 is CASSQVGLREKLFF. CDR3 DNA: TGCGCCAGCAGCCAAGTTGGGCTAAGAGAAAAACTGTTTTTT.

This clonotype turned up a few times. The CDR3 nucleotides read TGCAGCAGTTTGGAACTTGTTGGCGGGGAGCTGTTTTTT. Translation: CSSLELVGGELFF. The rearrangement uses TRBV20-1 and TRBJ2-2; D not certain. CDR1 is DFQATT, CDR2 SNEGSKA, per germline (reference sequence). The CDR3 is 13 amino acids.

This clonotype was observed at least ten times. The chain recombines TRBV18 with TRBJ2-1; unclear D gene. CDR1 KGHSH and CDR2 LQKENI come from the germline V gene. The CDR3 has 14 residues. The V end was cut by 3 bases, the J end by 5 bases, with 11 bases between. The CDR3 DNA sequence: TGTGCCAGCTCACCGGGAAACTTAAACAATGAGCAGTTCTTC. Translation gives CASSPGNLNNEQFF. The full variable domain, its missing parts supplied by reference TRBV18 and TRBJ2-1, is NAGVMQNPRHLVRRRGQEARLRCSPMKGHSHVYWYRQLPEEGLKFMVYLQKENIIDESGMPKERFSAEFPKEGPSILRIQQVVRGDSAAYFCASSPGNLNNEQFFGPGTRLTVL.

This sequence joins TRBV29-1 and TRBJ1-5, with TRBD1 as a possible D gene (6 bases). The CDR3 is made up of 17 amino acids. Per the germline V gene, CDR1 is SQVTM and CDR2 is ANQGSEA. Trimming left V 7 bases short and J 2 bases short, with 24 bases between. The CDR3 loop is CSAITTLQGLGNQPQHF. DNA for the CDR3: TGCAGCGCAATCACGACCCTACAGGGTTTGGGCAATCAGCCCCAGCATTTT.

V is TRBV4-3 and J is TRBJ1-4; D not certain. In germline, CDR1 is LGHNA, CDR2 YSLEER. CDR3 size: 16 residues. Between the trimmed V and J ends, which lost 0 bases and 5 bases, there was a span of 13 bases. The CDR3 is CASSQDSSRINEKLFF. The CDR3, as DNA: TGCGCCAGCAGCCAAGATTCAAGCCGGATAAATGAAAAACTGTTTTTT.

This chain links TRBV9 with TRBJ2-7; 7 bases are a match to TRBD2. J lost 2 bases, V lost 0 bases, and 2 bases had no gene match. This CDR3 region has 14 residues. Per germline, CDR1 SGDLS and CDR2 YYNGEE. CDR3 sequence reads: CASSVGAGPYEQYF. The CDR3 region has the DNA TGTGCCAGCAGCGTAGGAGCGGGGCCCTACGAGCAGTACTTC.

This clonotype was detected many times. CDR3 DNA: TGCGCCAGCAGCTTCGGCATAGCCTACAATGAGCAGTTCTTC. Protein product: CASSFGIAYNEQFF. This sequence joins TRBV5-1 and TRBJ2-1; D ambiguous. Looked up from germline, CDR1 is SGHRS and CDR2 is YFSETQ. This CDR3 is built from 14 residues. V gave up 2 bases and J gave up 2 bases, with 8 bases separating them.